This T cell receptor beta chain was documented in a study of glioma-infiltrating T cells after dendritic cell vaccination. Study overall: The vaccine used monocyte-derived dendritic cells pulsed overnight with autologous tumor lysate.

Selection required adequate fresh-frozen tumor tissue plus more than two years' survival data. Study results and caveats: No direct clonality-survival link was found; a diverse polyclonal response may matter.

Primers: 60 V beta forward and 13 J beta reverse. The repertoire was sequenced with immunoSEQ multiplex PCR; TCRdb's copy has only in-frame clones and lacks some. This sample has around 67,000 clones, with approximately 80% found just once. The CDR3 consists of 16 residues. CDR1 is LGHNA and CDR2 is YNFKEQ in the germline V gene. Between the trimmed V and J ends, which lost 0 bases and 4 bases, there was a span of 13 bases. Concerning this clone itself: Antigen unknown.

The V call is TRBV4-2, the J call TRBJ2-1, with D unresolved. The material was blood, obtained before dendritic cell vaccination. The receptor's source is a human donor with glioblastoma. This chain's CDR3 is CASSQDVSAPYNEQFF. CDR3 nucleotide sequence: TGTGCCAGCAGCCAAGACGTCAGTGCTCCTTACAATGAGCAGTTCTTC.